This T cell receptor beta chain was observed in a study of blood T cells in healthy people across ages. This clonotype was counted between two and nine times. Donation came from healthy Caucasian individuals in Russia who were aged about 6 to 90. A sample-barcoded 5' primer and a J-beta primer mix were used in a second PCR of roughly 6 to 11 cycles. From the 5' RACE reads, TCRdb called clonotypes with MiXCR, one entry per CDR3 protein. The top ten hold about a tenth of the sample, which has 900,000 to 950,000 distinct CDR3 sequences, about 27% seen once. This sample also belongs to another study, concerning T cells of mothers and their children. From that study: The yield was over 9.5 million TCR beta CDR3 reads from each mother and a few million from each child.

The sample comprised blood. The clonotype originates from a middle-aged woman in good health.

For the CDR3, the DNA is TGTGCCAGCAGTCCTGTGTCGAGCAATCAGCCCCAGCATTTT. It is translated as CASSPVSSNQPQHF. The rearrangement links TRBV12-3 or TRBV12-4 to TRBJ1-5; D ambiguous. The V end was cut by 5 bases, the J end by 1 base, with 9 bases between. This CDR3 is 14 amino acids long.